This T cell receptor (beta chain) came from a study of regulatory T cells in long-lasting Graves disease. Construction of the TCR beta libraries employed iRepertoire HTBI primers in conjunction with Arm-PCR of CDR3 regions. Per the original methods: Identification of gene segments yielded some 60 TRBV and 14 TRBJ across samples. TCRdb used MiXCR to reprocess the multiplex PCR reads, holding one entry per CDR3 protein. TCRdb, not the authors, supplied the V and J calls. The sample has hundreds of thousands of distinct CDR3 sequences; 22% are singletons. As regards this clonotype: The antigen is undetermined.

The time point is: persistent/refractory GD, antithyroid drugs over 5 years with positive TRAb. From RNA extracted from PBMCs, the TCR library was made. Enrollment of patients was through an endocrinology department in Xi'an, China. Findings and caveats of the study: Favoring TRBV28, TRBJ1-2 and TRBJ2-5 was a feature seen in persistent disease. Limited sample numbers may have lowered accuracy.

V shed 2 bases and J shed 1 base, with 9 bases lying between them. Germline V lookup: CDR1 DFQATT, CDR2 SNEGSKA (reference sequence). There are 15 residues in the CDR3. The sample here was peripheral blood mononuclear cells (PBMCs), taken when the disease was refractory, from a patient treated with antithyroid drugs. The sequence came from a female donor with Graves disease. The chain couples TRBV20-1 to TRBJ1-6, with D possibly being TRBD1 (5 bases). DNA for the CDR3: TGCAGTGCTAGACCTGGGGGGTCCTATAATTCACCCCTCCACTTT. It translates to CSARPGGSYNSPLHF.